The 30 T cell receptor beta chains presented below share a single source sample, sequenced in a study of long-term antiretroviral therapy in people with HIV. It was version v3.0 of the immunoSEQ assay that was run at survey level. Sequencing used immunoSEQ multiplex PCR; TCRdb keeps in-frame clones, though not all of them. The table records some 20,000 clones, about three quarters of them present only once. Source: unsorted PBMCs, taken 2.9 years after starting antiretroviral therapy. These receptors were taken from a woman aged 30 to 39 with HIV.

This clone was seen more than once but under ten times. The chain has TRBV4-1 and TRBJ2-7; D is possibly TRBD2 (6 bases). This CDR3 spans 15 amino acids. The V end was cut by 4 bases, the J end by 4 bases, with 17 bases between. Germline assignment: CDR1 MGHRA and CDR2 YSYEKL. The CDR3 here is CASSLTSGLIYEQYF. The CDR3 DNA follows: TGCGCCAGCAGCCTTACTTCGGGACTCATTTACGAGCAGTACTTC.

The V and J genes are TRBV11-2 and TRBJ2-5, with TRBD1 matching over 9 bases. The CDR3 consists of 15 residues. Germline trimming cut 5 bases from V and 5 bases from J; bases unmatched to any gene: 9. Germline V gene lookup returns CDR1 SGHAT and CDR2 FQNNGV. The CDR3: CASSRDRERTETQYF. CDR3 DNA: TGTGCCAGCAGCAGGGACAGGGAACGGACCGAGACCCAGTACTTC. The full variable domain, with the rest looked up from reference TRBV11-2 and TRBJ2-5, is EAGVAQSPRYKIIEKRQSVAFWCNPISGHATLYWYQQILGQGPKLLIQFQNNGVVDDSQLPKDRFSAERLKGVDSTLKIQPAKLEDSAVYLCASSRDRERTETQYFGPGTRLLVL.

The genes are TRBV4-1 and TRBJ1-1; 7 bases fit TRBD1. The CDR3 spans 13 residues. In germline, CDR1 is MGHRA, CDR2 YSYEKL. The J segment lost 8 bases and the V segment lost 2 bases, leaving 5 bases of the junction unmatched. The CDR3, as DNA: TGCGCCAGCAGCCAATCACAGGGGCTGGAAGCTTTCTTT. Its protein product is CASSQSQGLEAFF.

The chain recombines TRBV4-1 with TRBJ1-1, with 7 bases that match TRBD1. J gave up 5 bases and V 4 bases, and 4 bases lay outside the gene matches. The CDR3 extends over 13 amino acids. The V gene's germline CDR1 is MGHRA and CDR2 YSYEKL. CDR3 DNA: TGCGCCAGCAGCCCATGGGACAGAACTGAAGCTTTCTTT. Protein product: CASSPWDRTEAFF.

V is TRBV6-5 and J is TRBJ1-1; D call uncertain. Germline V lookup: CDR1 MNHEY, CDR2 SVGAGI. The ends were cut back, 5 bases at V and 1 base at J, with 14 bases in the middle. The CDR3 has 15 amino acids. The CDR3 region is CASSPSLAGNTEAFF. The DNA for the CDR3 is TGTGCCAGCAGTCCATCCTTAGCGGGGAACACTGAAGCTTTCTTT.

This clone has a handful of counts. This chain connects TRBV11-2 to TRBJ2-7, with D unresolved. In germline, CDR1 is SGHAT, CDR2 FQNNGV. The germline V and J ends were trimmed by 8 bases and 2 bases, with 4 bases remaining between them. CDR3 length equals 10 residues. The CDR3 loop is CASGTYEQYF. The CDR3 coding sequence is TGTGCCAGCGGAACCTACGAGCAGTACTTC.

The chain employs TRBV7-2 and TRBJ2-1; 7 nucleotides align to TRBD2. In germline, CDR1 is SGHTA, CDR2 FQGNSA. The CDR3 has 14 residues. With V trimmed by 4 bases and J by 7 bases, 7 bases remained unmatched. The CDR3 DNA follows: TGTGCCAGCAGCTCCGGACTAGTTAGGAATGAGCAGTTCTTC. Translating gives CASSSGLVRNEQFF.

The chain carries TRBV20-1 and TRBJ1-3; D is unresolved. From germline, CDR1 is DFQATT and CDR2 SNEGSKA (reference sequence). This CDR3 is 10 amino acids long. Between the trimmed V and J ends, which lost 6 bases and 3 bases, there was a span of 3 bases. The CDR3 nucleotides read TGCAGTGCCCTTGGAAACACCATATATTTT. Translated: CSALGNTIYF.

The CDR3 DNA reads TGTGCCAGCAGCCAAGAGCGAGCGGGGGGCCGGAGGAATGAGCAGTTCTTC. It codes for CASSQERAGGRRNEQFF. This chain links TRBV14 with TRBJ2-1; 9 nucleotides agree with TRBD2. V shed 0 bases and J 7 bases; nucleotides not matched to a gene: 10. CDR1 is SGHDN and CDR2 is FVKESK in the germline V gene. This CDR3 region has 17 residues.

As regards this clone: Distinct nucleotide sequences in the sample also encode this CDR3. The genes are TRBV5-1 and TRBJ1-1, with unresolved D. Germline V gene sequence: CDR1 SGHRS, CDR2 YFSETQ. V shed 0 bases and J shed 1 base, with 4 bases lying between them. This CDR3 has 13 amino acids. CDR3 nucleotide sequence: TGCGCCAGCAGCTTGGGCGGGAACACTGAAGCTTTCTTT. Its translation is CASSLGGNTEAFF.

This clone was recorded only once. This chain links TRBV7-9 with TRBJ2-5; no clear D gene. CDR3 length: 16 amino acids. Germline lookup yields CDR1 SEHNR and CDR2 FQNEAQ (reference sequence). Trimming cost V 1 base and J 3 bases, with 15 bases left between them. CDR3 bases: TGTGCCAGCAGCTTAGAATCACTTCGTTTTAAAGAGACCCAGTACTTC. This encodes CASSLESLRFKETQYF.

This clone occurred a few times. This chain joins TRBV19 and TRBJ1-4, with 7 bases fitting TRBD1. The CDR3 spans 15 residues. The V and J ends lost 9 bases and 5 bases, in that order; junction bases with no gene match: 12. CDR1 and CDR2 (germline): LNHDA, SQIVND (reference sequence). The chain's CDR3 is CARQTAGTENEKLFF. As DNA, the CDR3 is TGTGCCAGACAAACGGCCGGGACAGAAAATGAAAAACTGTTTTTT.

The rearrangement joins TRBV29-1 to TRBJ1-1, with D possibly TRBD1 on 6 matching bases. Trimming removed 3 bases at V and 10 bases at J, with 15 bases between. Germline V lookup: CDR1 SQVTM, CDR2 ANQGSEA. This CDR3 spans 12 amino acids. Here the CDR3 DNA reads TGCAGCGTTGAGATCAGGGGTCGAGGAGCTTTCTTT. Encoded protein: CSVEIRGRGAFF.

V is TRBV9 and J is TRBJ2-3, with D possibly being TRBD1 (7 bases). The CDR3 is 15 amino acids. Germline V gene sequence: CDR1 SGDLS, CDR2 YYNGEE. V was shortened by 6 bases and J by 4 bases, with 18 bases between the two germline ends. The CDR3 sequence is CASTDRQGGSDTQYF. CDR3 nucleotide sequence: TGTGCCAGCACAGATAGACAGGGAGGTTCAGATACGCAGTATTTT.

This clone was detected only a few times. The chain carries TRBV5-1 and TRBJ2-2, with a possible D match to TRBD2 (6 bases). V gave up 7 bases and J gave up 3 bases, with 13 bases separating them. Germline CDR1 and CDR2: SGHRS and YFSETQ. This CDR3 spans 14 amino acids. CDR3 amino acids: CASRFGGDTGELFF. The CDR3 coding sequence is TGCGCCAGCCGGTTCGGGGGAGACACCGGGGAGCTGTTTTTT.

This clone was observed a single time. The DNA of the CDR3 is TGTGCCATCAGTGAGTCAGGGGGCTCGGAGACCCAGTACTTC. Translating it yields CAISESGGSETQYF. This chain connects TRBV10-3 to TRBJ2-5; 7 nucleotides align to TRBD1. Germline V gene data show CDR1 as ENHRY and CDR2 as SYGVKD. Trimming removed 0 bases from V and 5 bases from J; junction bases left unmatched: 3. This CDR3 contains 14 residues.

The chain has TRBV7-8 and TRBJ1-3; D is undetermined. This CDR3 is built from 15 residues. With 2 bases removed from V and 0 bases from J, the gap between germline ends came to 8 bases. Germline CDR1 SGHVS, CDR2 FQNEAQ. This CDR3 reads CASSLMDHSGNTIYF. As DNA, the CDR3 is TGTGCCAGCAGCTTAATGGATCACTCTGGAAACACCATATATTTT.

This clone was detected once. The chain has TRBV19 and TRBJ1-1; D is ambiguous. Germline CDR1 reads LNHDA; CDR2 reads SQIVND (reference sequence). The CDR3 sequence is 14 residues long. V was clipped by 2 bases and J by 1 base, with 8 bases between them. CDR3 DNA sequence: TGTGCCAGTAGTATATCTTACGGGAACACTGAAGCTTTCTTT. Protein: CASSISYGNTEAFF.

The chain links TRBV2 to TRBJ1-2; the D gene is possibly TRBD1 (5 bases). Germline lookup yields CDR1 SNHLY and CDR2 FYNNEI. This CDR3 comprises 13 residues. Trimming removed 6 bases at V and 6 bases at J, with 14 bases between. Written as DNA, the CDR3 is TGTGCCAGCAGGGAGGACGGGGGGAATGGCTACACCTTC. Translating gives CASREDGGNGYTF.

The chain couples TRBV5-1 to TRBJ1-1, with 7 bases lining up with TRBD1. With V trimmed by 3 bases and J by 3 bases, 5 bases remained unmatched. This CDR3 contains 14 residues. The germline V gene encodes CDR1 SGHRS and CDR2 YFSETQ. In DNA form, the CDR3 reads TGCGCCAGCAGCTCGACAGGGTCGGACACTGAAGCTTTCTTT. Translating it yields CASSSTGSDTEAFF.

The gene calls are TRBV5-4 and TRBJ2-7, with unresolved D. The CDR3 extends over 13 amino acids. V was shortened by 0 bases and J by 3 bases, with 7 bases between the two germline ends. Looked up from germline, CDR1 is SGHNT and CDR2 is YYREEE (reference sequence). The CDR3 sequence is CASSLGDYYEQYF. The CDR3, as DNA: TGTGCCAGCAGCTTGGGGGATTACTACGAGCAGTACTTC. Combining the CDR3 with reference TRBV5-4 and TRBJ2-7 gives the whole variable domain ETGVTQSPTHLIKTRGQQVTLRCSSQSGHNTVSWYQQALGQGPQFIFQYYREEENGRGNFPPRFSGLQFPNYSSELNVNALELDDSALYLCASSLGDYYEQYFGPGTRLTVT.

The chain uses TRBV19 and TRBJ2-7; unclear D gene. The V gene lost 5 bases and the J gene lost 6 bases, with 14 bases spanning the gap. This CDR3 spans 13 amino acids. Looked up from germline, CDR1 is LNHDA and CDR2 is SQIVND (reference sequence). The CDR3 DNA is TGTGCCAGTAGTCCCAGAATGAACAGCGAGCAGTACGTC. This encodes CASSPRMNSEQYV.

The chain carries TRBV15 and TRBJ1-5, with D tentatively TRBD1 (6 bases). Per the germline V gene, CDR1 is LNHNV and CDR2 is YYDKDF (reference sequence). V lost 1 base, J lost 6 bases, and 10 bases lay in between. The CDR3 consists of 14 residues. The CDR3 nucleotides are TGTGCCACCAGCAGAGTAACAGGGAGTCAGCCCCAGCATTTT. Its translation is CATSRVTGSQPQHF.

V is TRBV30 and J is TRBJ2-1; D possibly corresponds to TRBD1 (5 bases). The length of the CDR3 is 13 residues. Between the trimmed V and J ends, which lost 3 bases and 4 bases, there was a span of 10 bases. CDR1 GTSNPN and CDR2 SVGIG come from the germline V gene (reference sequence). As DNA, the CDR3 is TGTGCCTGGAGCGCTACAGGATACAATGAGCAGTTCTTC. Amino acid sequence: CAWSATGYNEQFF. The full variable domain, completed using reference TRBV30 and TRBJ2-1, is SQTIHQWPATLVQPVGSPLSLECTVEGTSNPNLYWYRQAAGRGLQLLFYSVGIGQISSEVPQNLSASRPQDRQFILSSKKLLLSDSGFYLCAWSATGYNEQFFGPGTRLTVL.

This chain uses TRBV25-1 with TRBJ2-2; D not certain. V was pared by 3 bases and J by 6 bases, with 8 bases between. The length of the CDR3 is 13 residues. Looked up from germline, CDR1 is MGHDK and CDR2 is SYGVNS. CDR3 protein: CASSDPMPGELFF. CDR3 nucleotide sequence: TGTGCCAGCAGTGACCCCATGCCCGGGGAGCTGTTTTTT.

The V call is TRBV6-5, the J call TRBJ2-3; TRBD1 matches at 7 bases. From germline, CDR1 is MNHEY and CDR2 SVGAGI. CDR3 length equals 14 residues. The trim removed 6 bases at V and 2 bases at J, leaving 5 bases unmatched. This CDR3 is CASSLGQNTDTQYF. In DNA form, the CDR3 reads TGTGCCAGCAGCCTGGGACAGAACACAGATACGCAGTATTTT.

This clone was recorded a few times. The gene calls are TRBV4-1 and TRBJ2-5; D is unresolved. This CDR3 has 15 amino acids. CDR1 and CDR2 from the germline V gene are MGHRA and YSYEKL. Trimming shortened V by 1 base and J by 4 bases, and 13 bases separated the two germline ends. CDR3 in DNA: TGCGCCAGCAGCCAAGTTGGACGGGTGGGAGAGACCCAGTACTTC. Protein: CASSQVGRVGETQYF.

V gene TRBV10-3 combines with J gene TRBJ1-1; perhaps TRBD1 as D (6 bases). Germline V gives CDR1 ENHRY, CDR2 SYGVKD. The CDR3 sequence is 14 residues long. Deletions cut 2 bases from V and 4 bases from J, with 11 bases between. CDR3 region: CAISEEGGSTEAFF. The CDR3 DNA is TGTGCCATCAGTGAGGAGGGGGGGAGCACTGAAGCTTTCTTT.

The chain employs TRBV7-2 and TRBJ2-2; a weak D match, TRBD2 (6 bases). The CDR3 sequence is 15 residues long. Germline loops: CDR1 SGHTA, CDR2 FQGNSA. Trimming stripped 5 bases from V and 2 bases from J, with 12 bases between. CDR3 DNA: TGTGCCAGCAGCCGGAAGGCGGGAAACACCGGGGAGCTGTTTTTT. Translated: CASSRKAGNTGELFF.

The chain combines TRBV19 with TRBJ1-2; D is uncertain. Deletions cut 5 bases from V and 4 bases from J, with 5 bases between. Looked up from germline, CDR1 is LNHDA and CDR2 is SQIVND (reference sequence). This CDR3 spans 11 amino acids. In nucleotides, the CDR3 is TGTGCCAGTAGTCACAGCTATGGCTACACCTTC. Amino acids: CASSHSYGYTF.